The 2 T cell receptor beta chains below come from one sample, sequenced in a study of cytomegalovirus exposure and HLA in healthy donors. This PCR relied on a set of 60 Vbeta primers and 13 Jbeta primers. Assay: immunoSEQ multiplex PCR; the TCRdb copy retains only in-frame clones and omits some. The sample carries roughly 100,000 clones, roughly 71% recorded once. The sample comprised PBMCs. These receptors were collected from a male donor in good health and CMV-seropositive.

The chain employs TRBV2 and TRBJ2-7; 11 bases align to TRBD2. The CDR3 is 14 residues long. CDR1 SNHLY and CDR2 FYNNEI come from the germline V gene. V lost 6 bases, J lost 3 bases, and 4 bases stayed unmatched. CDR3 nucleotides: TGTGCCAGCAGGGCCGGGACTAGCGGCTACGAGCAGTACTTC. The encoded protein is CASRAGTSGYEQYF. Together with reference TRBV2 and TRBJ2-7, the CDR3 gives the full variable domain: EPEVTQTPSHQVTQMGQEVILRCVPISNHLYFYWYRQILGQKVEFLVSFYNNEISEKSEIFDDQFSVERPDGSNFTLKIRSTKLEDSAMYFCASRAGTSGYEQYFGPGTRLTVT.

The chain joins TRBV6-5 to TRBJ1-3, with D possibly matching TRBD1 (6 bases). There are 15 residues in the CDR3. Germline-derived CDR1 and CDR2 are MNHEY and SVGAGI. Trimming left V 7 bases short and J 0 bases short, with 13 bases between. The CDR3 sequence is CASTPGTSSGNTIYF. In nucleotides, the CDR3 is TGTGCCAGCACTCCTGGGACAAGCTCTGGAAACACCATATATTTT.